This T cell receptor beta chain was retrieved from a study of beta chain features in type 1 diabetes. V dropped 0 bases and J dropped 10; count of bases not matched to a gene: 5. This CDR3 spans 15 amino acids. Germline V lookup: CDR1 MGHRA, CDR2 YSYEKL. Expressed TCRB transcripts were sequenced because the entire RNA isolate underwent reverse transcription. The assay was immunoSEQ multiplex PCR, and TCRdb's table has in-frame clones only and misses some. This sample yields about 360,000 clones, of which 10% to 15% are seen a single time; around 0.015% belongs to the top ten. This clone was recorded only once.

The TCR originated in a man aged 18 to 29 in good health. The chain has TRBV4-1 and TRBJ1-6; 8 positions match TRBD1. Sequencing was done on a sample of naive CD4+ T cells from blood. CDR3 bases: TGCGCCAGCAGCCAAGATGACAGGGGAAAATCACCCCTCCACTTT. It yields the protein CASSQDDRGKSPLHF.